A single sample is the source of the 21 T cell receptor beta chains below, sequenced in a study of shared clonotypes between healthy human individuals. Profiling relied on immunoSEQ multiplex PCR, and the TCRdb table lists in-frame clones only, not all of them. The profile covers hundreds of thousands of clones, with nearly 98% appearing a single time and less than 0.35% taken by the ten largest. The naive CD8 fraction comprised CD45RO-negative cells positively selected for CCR7 and excluded terminally differentiated effector memory CD45RA+ cells. Sequencing was performed on naive CD8+ T cells sorted from blood. These receptors were taken from a man younger than 45 in good health.

This CDR3 reads CASSYSDSPGEKLFF. The CDR3 bases are TGTGCCAGCAGTTACTCGGACAGCCCCGGTGAAAAACTGTTTTTT. This rearrangement joins TRBV6-5 to TRBJ1-4, with a possible D match to TRBD1 (6 bases). CDR3 size: 15 residues. Germline CDR1 and CDR2: MNHEY and SVGAGI. Trimming pared 0 bases from V and 7 bases from J, leaving 12 bases between.

V usage is TRBV7-9 and J usage is TRBJ1-1; D remains ambiguous. The CDR3 totals 12 residues. CDR1 and CDR2 from the germline V gene are SEHNR and FQNEAQ (reference sequence). The germline V and J ends were trimmed by 1 base and 7 bases, with 7 bases remaining between them. The CDR3 nucleotides are TGTGCCAGCAGCTTAGATCCAGGTGAAGCTTTCTTT. Translating gives CASSLDPGEAFF.

The chain recombines TRBV29-1 with TRBJ2-1, with TRBD2 matching 9 bases. The CDR3 is made up of 13 amino acids. V lost 4 bases to trimming and J lost 7 bases; unmatched junction nucleotides: 5. Germline V lookup: CDR1 SQVTM, CDR2 ANQGSEA. The DNA for the CDR3 is TGCAGCGTTGGTAGCGGGAGTATAAATGAGCAGTTCTTC. It encodes CSVGSGSINEQFF.

Notes on this clone: Compared with germline, one end of the junction differs, possibly owing to a read error. V gene TRBV6-6 combines with J gene TRBJ2-1, with 7 bases lining up with TRBD2. Germline assignment: CDR1 MNHNY and CDR2 SVGAGI (reference sequence). The length of the CDR3 is 15 residues. The CDR3 loop is CTSSYSTASGNEQFF. For the CDR3, the DNA is TGTACCAGCAGTTACTCGACGGCTAGCGGAAATGAGCAGTTCTTC.

On this clone: In the same sample, other DNA sequences code for this CDR3. V gene TRBV11-2 combines with J gene TRBJ2-7, with 7 nucleotides matching TRBD2. Unmatched junction bases numbered 0, after V lost 1 base and J lost 3 bases. Per germline, CDR1 SGHAT and CDR2 FQNNGV. There are 13 residues in the CDR3. The CDR3 DNA reads as TGTGCCAGCAGCTTAGGCGGGAGCTACGAGCAGTACTTC. Encoded protein: CASSLGGSYEQYF.

This chain links TRBV29-1 with TRBJ2-1, with 10 bases lining up with TRBD2. Germline lookup yields CDR1 SQVTM and CDR2 ANQGSEA. The V gene end was trimmed by 2 bases and the J gene end by 7 bases; junction bases not matched to a gene: 2. This CDR3 comprises 13 residues. CDR3 sequence: CSVELAGENEQFF. In DNA, the CDR3 is TGCAGCGTTGAACTAGCGGGAGAAAATGAGCAGTTCTTC.

This sequence joins TRBV19 and TRBJ1-5, with D hard to call. Germline loops: CDR1 LNHDA, CDR2 SQIVND (reference sequence). The V end lost 1 base, the J end lost 7 bases, and 8 bases lay between the germline ends. CDR3 length: 13 amino acids. CDR3 coding DNA: TGTGCCAGTAGTATAGGTGGAGGGCAGCCCCAGCATTTT. Protein sequence: CASSIGGGQPQHF.

The CDR3 sequence: CASRGPDKWDQPQHF. The CDR3 nucleotides are TGTGCCAGCAGGGGGCCGGATAAGTGGGATCAGCCCCAGCATTTT. The chain joins TRBV28 to TRBJ1-5; D is possibly TRBD1 (5 bases). CDR3 length: 15 amino acids. The V and J ends lost 6 bases and 5 bases respectively, with 17 bases between them. The V gene's germline CDR1 is MDHEN and CDR2 SYDVKM. The complete variable domain, with remaining parts taken from reference TRBV28 and TRBJ1-5, reads DVKVTQSSRYLVKRTGEKVFLECVQDMDHENMFWYRQDPGLGLRLIYFSYDVKMKEKGDIPEGYSVSREKKERFSLILESASTNQTSMYLCASRGPDKWDQPQHFGDGTRLSIL.

This clone was counted once. The genes are TRBV27 and TRBJ2-7, with 14 bases that match TRBD2. Germline V lookup: CDR1 MNHEY, CDR2 SMNVEV (reference sequence). The CDR3 runs 18 residues. With 5 bases clipped from V and 4 bases from J, the junction kept 13 bases outside the gene matches. DNA for the CDR3: TGTGCCAGCAGTCCCCTGGGACTAGCGGGAGAGAGGGGGTACGAGCAGTACTTC. Translating it yields CASSPLGLAGERGYEQYF.

J is TRBJ1-1 and V is TRBV5-6; D remains ambiguous. Germline V gives CDR1 SGHDT, CDR2 YYEEEE. The CDR3 runs 13 residues. The V and J ends lost 5 bases and 1 base respectively, with 9 bases between them. The CDR3 DNA sequence: TGTGCCAGCAGACAGAGTAAGAACACTGAAGCTTTCTTT. This translates into CASRQSKNTEAFF.

This clone was seen once. The chain links TRBV6-1 to TRBJ2-2; D possibly corresponds to TRBD2 (5 bases). The CDR3 covers 15 residues. From germline, CDR1 is MNHNS and CDR2 SASEGT. The V gene lost 7 bases and the J gene lost 2 bases, with 14 bases spanning the gap. CDR3 DNA sequence: TGTGCCAGCATTACTCACGGGGTTAACACCGGGGAGCTGTTTTTT. Translating gives CASITHGVNTGELFF.

The J gene is TRBJ2-3, the V gene TRBV6-4; 12 bases match TRBD2. This CDR3 has 15 amino acids. The germline CDR1 and CDR2 sequences are MRHNA and SNTAGT. Trimming cost V 2 bases and J 8 bases; bases outside gene matches: 5. As DNA, the CDR3 is TGTGCCAGCAGTGACGCGACTAGCGGGAGACGTACGCAGTATTTT. Amino acids: CASSDATSGRRTQYF.

The chain uses TRBV27 and TRBJ1-5; D may be TRBD1 (5 bases). Germline CDR1 reads MNHEY; CDR2 reads SMNVEV (reference sequence). V lost 6 bases to trimming and J lost 0 bases, with 18 bases between them. The CDR3 runs 17 residues. The CDR3 DNA reads TGTGCCAGCAGCCCCAGTTCGGGGGAGTCTAGCAATCAGCCCCAGCATTTT. The encoded protein is CASSPSSGESSNQPQHF.

The chain joins TRBV28 to TRBJ2-1; D may correspond to TRBD1 or TRBD2 (5 bases each). The V and J ends lost 6 bases and 7 bases respectively, with 16 bases between them. This CDR3 is built from 14 residues. Germline V gene sequence: CDR1 MDHEN, CDR2 SYDVKM. The CDR3 coding sequence is TGTGCCAGCAGCCCAAGGGACGCCCAAAATGAGCAGTTCTTC. The encoded protein is CASSPRDAQNEQFF.

The chain combines TRBV11-3 with TRBJ2-1; tentatively, D is TRBD1 (5 bases). Germline loops: CDR1 SGHNT, CDR2 YENEEA. The CDR3 extends over 16 amino acids. V was trimmed by 1 base and J by 1 base, leaving 11 bases between them. CDR3 residues: CASSLGVGASYNEQFF. CDR3 nucleotide sequence: TGTGCCAGCAGCTTAGGCGTAGGGGCTTCCTACAATGAGCAGTTCTTC.

The chain is built from TRBV11-2 and TRBJ2-7; D remains unclear. The CDR3 length is 14 residues. Looked up from germline, CDR1 is SGHAT and CDR2 is FQNNGV. Between the trimmed V and J ends, which lost 1 base and 3 bases, there was a span of 10 bases. CDR3 region: CASSLATGSYEQYF. For the CDR3, the DNA is TGTGCCAGCAGCTTAGCCACCGGCAGCTACGAGCAGTACTTC.

In its sample, this clone was seen once. V is TRBV9 and J is TRBJ2-7, with D possibly matching TRBD1 (6 bases). V lost 1 base, J lost 2 bases, and 13 bases lay in between. There are 15 residues in the CDR3. Germline loops: CDR1 SGDLS, CDR2 YYNGEE. The CDR3 bases are TGTGCCAGCAGCGTACGGGCAGGACAGACCTACGAGCAGTACTTC. It encodes CASSVRAGQTYEQYF.

This clone was counted once. The J gene is TRBJ2-1, the V gene TRBV6-5; 7 bases agree with TRBD2. Germline V gene lookup returns CDR1 MNHEY and CDR2 SVGAGI. The CDR3 sequence is 15 residues long. J lost 4 bases, V lost 5 bases, and 8 bases had no gene match. CDR3 nucleotide sequence: TGTGCCAGCAGTCTTTGGACTAGTGGTTACAATGAGCAGTTCTTC. This encodes CASSLWTSGYNEQFF.

The chain has TRBV10-3 and TRBJ2-2, with 9 bases identical to TRBD1. CDR1 is ENHRY, CDR2 SYGVKD, per germline. The CDR3 is 14 residues long. Losses at the gene ends were 5 bases for V and 6 bases for J; bases not matched to a gene: 4. CDR3 residues: CAISKGQGPGELFF. CDR3 DNA sequence: TGTGCCATCAGTAAGGGACAGGGCCCCGGGGAGCTGTTTTTT.

The chain combines TRBV5-1 with TRBJ2-1, with no clear D. V was shortened by 7 bases and J by 16 bases, with 21 bases between the two germline ends. Germline V CDR1 and CDR2: SGHRS, YFSETQ. The CDR3 covers 12 residues. CDR3 nucleotides: TGCGCCAGCCAGGAAACTGGGATGGATAAATTCTTC. It translates to CASQETGMDKFF.

The genes are TRBV7-2 and TRBJ2-7; TRBD2 might be the D (5 bases). Germline V gene lookup returns CDR1 SGHTA and CDR2 FQGNSA. Trimming removed 4 bases at V and 4 bases at J, with 8 bases between. There are 12 residues in the CDR3. The CDR3 reads CASSSQRYEQYF. In DNA form, the CDR3 reads TGTGCCAGCAGCTCTCAGCGGTACGAGCAGTACTTC.